The T cell receptor (beta chain) described here comes from a study of CXCR3-negative and CXCR3-positive naive CD8 T cells (dated by TCRdb to the late 2010s). About the full investigation: In total, some 130 million TRB reads were obtained, or roughly 1.5 +/- 0.3 million reads per library. The diversity and physicochemical repertoire analyses included some 11 donors pooled from two independent experiments. TRBV-TRBJ cluster analysis included naive subsets from roughly 5 donors and memory cells from 3 donors.

Reads for this sample came from a NextSeq 550. The Human TCR Profiling Kit (MiLaboratory) was used to prepare UMI-labeled 5' RACE TRB cDNA libraries. The full amount of extracted RNA was used for cDNA synthesis, and the full amount of resulting cDNA was used for PCR amplification. Libraries were prepared in parallel with an identical number of PCR cycles. The original pipeline was this. With a minimum of two reads required per UMI, MIGEC and MiXCR pulled out about 52,000 +/- 9,100 unique UMI-labeled TRB cDNA molecules from each library. An average of about 40,000 +/- 10,000 functional in-frame TRB CDR3 nucleotide clonotypes without stop codons was found per library. After each sample was downsampled to 5000 UMI-labeled TRB molecules, VDJtools was used to calculate diversity metrics such as normalized Shannon-Wiener and Chao1. Clonotype-size-weighted physicochemical properties of the central five CDR3 residues (interaction energy, strength, volume and Kidera factor 4) were computed in VDJtools. TCRdb reprocessed the reads, so every CDR3 protein sequence counts as one entry and DNA is not shown. The authors' filters were not applied to this entry. This sample's table contains roughly 110,000 distinct CDR3 sequences. Together, the top ten hold approximately 0.38% of the sample.

About this clonotype: It lacks a known antigen.

The germline V gene gives CDR1 as SQVTM and CDR2 as ANQGSEA. From cysteine to phenylalanine, the CDR3 is 12 amino acids long. No DNA has been recorded. Each CD8+ T cell subset was flow-sorted in triplicate, with some 300,000 cells per subset placed directly into RLT lysis buffer. To exclude memory contaminants, naive CD8+ T cells were stringently defined as CD45RO-CCR7+CD27+CD95-. Peripheral blood mononuclear cells were isolated from buffy coats using standard density gradient centrifugation. A FACSAria III was used to flow-sort naive CD8+ T cells into CXCR3-negative and CXCR3-positive populations. Total RNA was extracted from sorted cells using an RNeasy Mini Kit. What the study reported, not specific to this receptor: Freshly isolated PBMCs were used for most assays because CXCR3 expression partially decreased after cryopreservation. Similar TRBV-TRBJ usage was shown by naive CXCR3-negative and CXCR3-positive cells from the same donor, whereas distinct patterns were shown by memory cells. Comparably high repertoire diversity was found in both naive subsets, whereas much lower repertoire diversity was found in memory CD8+ T cells. TRB CDR3s from CXCR3-positive naive cells showed higher hydrophobicity (lower Kidera factor 4), lower energy, and higher strength and volume indices than CXCR3-negative naive cells. Surface CD5, linked to self-reactivity in mice, was comparable between naive subsets; TCR interaction strength was therefore also inferred from TRB CDR3 physicochemical properties.

The sequenced sample consisted of naive CXCR3+ CD8+ T cells from blood. Read against the paper, the sample's cell subset or site label means: CD45RO-CCR7+CD27+CD95- naive CD8+ T cells expressing CXCR3 (TNR3+). Recombination joined TRBV29-1 with TRBJ2-7; TCRdb selects TRBD1, and the lack of DNA leaves this call unchecked. The receptor comes from a human donor in good health. Some clones in this sample may be carry-over from other donors' samples. The CDR3 protein sequence reads: CSVLRDSYEQYF.